This T cell receptor (beta chain) was identified in a study of T cell repertoires in cytomegalovirus infection. In the study overall: CMV epitopes used comprised recently identified HLA-C-restricted ones and well-studied HLA-B-restricted ones.

Germline loops: CDR1 LNHDA, CDR2 SQIVND (reference sequence). The CDR3 sequence is 13 residues long. Trimming shortened V by 7 bases and J by 0 bases, and 7 bases separated the two germline ends. TCRdb ran MiXCR on the reads and lists one entry per CDR3 protein. The sample contains under 850,000 distinct CDR3 sequences, 33% of which appear only once. The study, taken as a whole, reports: Based on cumulative public TCR beta family frequency, carriers of CMV plus the relevant HLA were identified. Predominance within the ex vivo response was attributable to HLA-C-restricted CMV-specific TCR beta clonotypes.

This clonotype was counted a few times. Its antigen is not known. The clonotype comes from a human donor in good health (CMV status not recorded). Some clones in this sample may be carry-over from other donors' samples. J is TRBJ1-5 and V is TRBV19; D is unresolved. Sequenced material: cultured PBMCs, taken from culture after CMV antigen stimulation. The CDR3 sequence is CASTGSSNQPQHF. CDR3 coding DNA: TGTGCCAGTACGGGGTCTAGCAATCAGCCCCAGCATTTT.